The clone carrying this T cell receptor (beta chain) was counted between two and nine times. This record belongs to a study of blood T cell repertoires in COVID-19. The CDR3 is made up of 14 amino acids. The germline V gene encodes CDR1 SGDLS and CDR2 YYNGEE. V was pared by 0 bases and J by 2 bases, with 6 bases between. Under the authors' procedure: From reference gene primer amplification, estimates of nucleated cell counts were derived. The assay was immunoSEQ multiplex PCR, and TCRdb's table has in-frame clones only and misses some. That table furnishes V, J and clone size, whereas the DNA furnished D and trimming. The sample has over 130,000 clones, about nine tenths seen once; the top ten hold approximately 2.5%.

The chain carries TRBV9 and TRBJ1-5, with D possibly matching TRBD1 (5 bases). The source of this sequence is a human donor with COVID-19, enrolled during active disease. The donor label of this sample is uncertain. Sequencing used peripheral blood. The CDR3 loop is CASSVEGGNQPQHF. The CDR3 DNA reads TGTGCCAGCAGCGTAGAAGGGGGCAATCAGCCCCAGCATTTT. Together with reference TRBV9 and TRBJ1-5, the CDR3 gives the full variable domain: DSGVTQTPKHLITATGQRVTLRCSPRSGDLSVYWYQQSLDQGLQFLIQYYNGEERAKGNILERFSAQQFPDLHSELNLSSLELGDSALYFCASSVEGGNQPQHFGDGTRLSIL.